This T cell receptor (beta chain) was sequenced during a study of T cell clonality in common variable immunodeficiency. This CDR3 region has 15 residues. Germline CDR1 LNHDA, CDR2 SQIVND (reference sequence). Details on this clone: The DNA ends 3 residues before the CDR3 does, and the rest of the CDR3 is filled in from the germline J gene.

The data were produced by immunoSEQ multiplex PCR, yet TCRdb's version contains in-frame clones alone and is incomplete. The table lists around 50,000 clones, with no singletons. The clonotype originates from a person between 18 and 75 years old in good health. This sequence joins TRBV19 and TRBJ1-2; the D is unclear. The sample was peripheral blood mononuclear cells. The covered CDR3 bases are TGTGCCAGTACCAGTGGAGACGTGGGCTACAATGAC. This encodes CASTSGDVGYND. The complete CDR3 reads CASTSGDVGYNDYTF.